This passage covers 30 T cell receptor beta chains from one sample sequenced in a study of blood T cell repertoires in COVID-19. Sequenced by immunoSEQ multiplex PCR; TCRdb stores in-frame clones only, minus some. The table has more than 75,000 clones, under 85% seen once. Input material: peripheral blood. The receptors were gathered from a human donor in a cohort sampled during active COVID-19.

V is TRBV27 and J is TRBJ1-5; D gene unclear. The germline V and J ends were trimmed by 6 bases and 0 bases, with 12 bases remaining between them. The CDR3 extends over 15 amino acids. Germline V gene lookup returns CDR1 MNHEY and CDR2 SMNVEV (reference sequence). The chain's CDR3 is CASSQRGYSNQPQHF. The CDR3 DNA reads as TGTGCCAGCAGCCAGCGGGGTTATAGCAATCAGCCCCAGCATTTT.

V and J are TRBV14 and TRBJ1-1; the D is unclear. The CDR3 contains 14 residues. The V gene's germline CDR1 is SGHDN and CDR2 FVKESK. Trimming left V 1 base short and J 4 bases short, with 10 bases between. The CDR3 here is CASSQVFGSTEAFF. As DNA, the CDR3 is TGTGCCAGCAGCCAAGTGTTTGGGAGCACTGAAGCTTTCTTT.

The V gene is TRBV10-3, the J gene TRBJ2-7; TRBD2 agrees at 7 bases. CDR1 and CDR2 (germline): ENHRY, SYGVKD. The CDR3 sequence is 14 residues long. Trimming took 8 bases from V and 0 from J; bases not matched to a gene: 7. This CDR3 is CAIPRERGSYEQYF. The CDR3 DNA follows: TGTGCCATCCCGAGGGAGCGGGGCTCCTACGAGCAGTACTTC.

This clone came up once. V gene TRBV7-3 combines with J gene TRBJ1-1, with 8 bases fitting TRBD1. Trimming removed 5 bases from V and 6 bases from J; junction bases left unmatched: 5. Germline V gene sequence: CDR1 SGHTA, CDR2 FQGTGA. There are 13 residues in the CDR3. The CDR3 nucleotides are TGTGCCAGCAGCCCGGGGACAGGAGCTGAAGCTTTCTTT. Encoded protein: CASSPGTGAEAFF.

The gene calls are TRBV6-1 and TRBJ1-3; 7 bases line up with TRBD1. Trimming took 1 base from V and 7 from J; bases not matched to a gene: 4. CDR1 is MNHNS and CDR2 is SASEGT in the germline V gene. The CDR3 is made up of 14 amino acids. CDR3: CASSEGDRSNTIYF. Written as DNA, the CDR3 is TGTGCCAGCAGTGAAGGGGACAGAAGTAACACCATATATTTT.

The rearrangement uses TRBV2 and TRBJ1-3; tentative D call: TRBD1 (6 bases). This CDR3 comprises 14 residues. Trimming removed 5 bases from V and 2 bases from J, with 10 bases in between. Germline lookup yields CDR1 SNHLY and CDR2 FYNNEI. The CDR3 DNA reads TGTGCCAGCAGTCATGGGGGCGCTGGAAACACCATATATTTT. This gives the protein CASSHGGAGNTIYF.

The DNA of the CDR3 is TGCGCCAGCAGCCAAGGACAGGGACGGAATGAAAAACTGTTTTTT. Amino acids: CASSQGQGRNEKLFF. The chain employs TRBV4-1 and TRBJ1-4; 7 nucleotides line up with TRBD1. CDR1 is MGHRA, CDR2 YSYEKL, per germline. J lost 5 bases, V lost 1 base, and 4 bases had no gene match. This CDR3 region has 15 residues.

The V gene is TRBV19, the J gene TRBJ2-1, with D perhaps matching TRBD1 (5 bases). V lost 2 bases and J lost 7, with 12 bases in between. This CDR3 contains 14 residues. CDR1 and CDR2 from the germline V gene are LNHDA and SQIVND (reference sequence). The DNA of the CDR3 is TGTGCCAGTAGTATATGGGGTAAGGGGAATGAGCAGTTCTTC. Residues: CASSIWGKGNEQFF.

This chain links TRBV6-5 with TRBJ2-1, with 7 bases lining up with TRBD1. The germline V gene has CDR1 MNHEY and CDR2 SVGAGI. The CDR3 extends over 14 amino acids. V lost 0 bases, J lost 5 bases, and 1 base stayed unmatched. DNA of the CDR3: TGTGCCAGCAGTTACTCGACAGGGAACAATGAGCAGTTCTTC. It is translated as CASSYSTGNNEQFF.

The chain links TRBV2 to TRBJ2-7; D is unclear. Germline lookup yields CDR1 SNHLY and CDR2 FYNNEI. The CDR3 spans 12 residues. Trimming took off 7 bases at V and 7 bases at J, with 14 bases between the two ends. This chain's CDR3 is CASTEEVGEQYF. The CDR3, as DNA: TGTGCCAGCACGGAAGAGGTCGGTGAGCAGTACTTC. Based on the CDR3 plus reference TRBV2 and TRBJ2-7, the full variable domain is EPEVTQTPSHQVTQMGQEVILRCVPISNHLYFYWYRQILGQKVEFLVSFYNNEISEKSEIFDDQFSVERPDGSNFTLKIRSTKLEDSAMYFCASTEEVGEQYFGPGTRLTVT.

The J gene is TRBJ2-7, the V gene TRBV19; 10 bases map to TRBD1. This CDR3 region has 21 residues. Germline loops: CDR1 LNHDA, CDR2 SQIVND (reference sequence). V dropped 1 base and J dropped 3; count of bases not matched to a gene: 21. CDR3 bases: TGTGCCAGTAGTATAGGTTTAAGAGGCCGGGACAGGGGCGGGGTGGGCTACGAGCAGTACTTC. Residues: CASSIGLRGRDRGGVGYEQYF.

The chain couples TRBV27 to TRBJ2-2; 8 nucleotides line up with TRBD2. The CDR3 is made up of 16 amino acids. From germline, CDR1 is MNHEY and CDR2 SMNVEV (reference sequence). Trimming took 6 bases from V and 0 from J; bases not matched to a gene: 6. The CDR3 coding sequence is TGTGCCAGCAGCGCGGGGGGAAATACGAACACCGGGGAGCTGTTTTTT. Translating gives CASSAGGNTNTGELFF.

The gene calls are TRBV28 and TRBJ2-7, with 7 bases aligning to TRBD1. This CDR3 comprises 12 residues. V shed 6 bases and J 3 bases; nucleotides not matched to a gene: 2. Germline V gene sequence: CDR1 MDHEN, CDR2 SYDVKM. The CDR3 loop is CASRGQYYEQYF. CDR3 coding DNA: TGTGCCAGCAGGGGACAGTACTACGAGCAGTACTTC.

This rearrangement joins TRBV28 to TRBJ2-5; TRBD1 matches at 9 bases. The CDR3 loop spans 15 amino acids. Trimming cost V 6 bases and J 0 bases; bases outside gene matches: 5. The V gene's germline CDR1 is MDHEN and CDR2 SYDVKM. The CDR3 region has the DNA TGTGCCAGCAGCGCGACAGGGGGTAACCAAGAGACCCAGTACTTC. Translated: CASSATGGNQETQYF.

This clone has a handful of counts. The J gene is TRBJ1-5, the V gene TRBV5-4, with 7 bases that match TRBD1. With 0 bases clipped from V and 7 bases from J, the junction kept 1 base outside the gene matches. This CDR3 spans 13 amino acids. Germline V gene data show CDR1 as SGHNT and CDR2 as YYREEE (reference sequence). In DNA form, the CDR3 reads TGTGCCAGCAGCTTGGACAGGGGCCAGCCCCAGCATTTT. Amino acids: CASSLDRGQPQHF.

The V and J genes are TRBV24-1 and TRBJ2-7; the D gene is possibly TRBD2 (6 bases). The germline gives CDR1 KGHDR, CDR2 SFDVKD. CDR3 length: 15 residues. V was cut by 3 bases and J by 0 bases, with 11 bases left in between. This CDR3 reads CATSDRRGSSYEQYF. The CDR3 coding sequence is TGTGCCACCAGTGATCGCCGGGGGAGCTCCTACGAGCAGTACTTC.

The genes are TRBV6-4 and TRBJ1-2, with TRBD1 matching over 11 bases. Per the germline V gene, CDR1 is MRHNA and CDR2 is SNTAGT. J was trimmed by 0 bases and V by 10 bases; bases with no gene match: 13. The CDR3 covers 17 residues. The CDR3 region has the DNA TGTGCCACCACACTTAGGGAGGGACAGGGGGCTAACTATGGCTACACCTTC. This encodes CATTLREGQGANYGYTF.

The genes are TRBV9 and TRBJ1-6; TRBD1 is a possible D gene (5 bases). Germline V gene lookup returns CDR1 SGDLS and CDR2 YYNGEE. There are 16 residues in the CDR3. V was cut by 3 bases and J by 8 bases, with 18 bases left in between. This chain's CDR3 is CASSEQARPRDSPLHF. As DNA, the CDR3 is TGTGCCAGCAGCGAACAGGCCCGCCCAAGGGATTCACCCCTCCACTTT. Filled out from reference TRBV9 and TRBJ1-6, the complete variable domain reads DSGVTQTPKHLITATGQRVTLRCSPRSGDLSVYWYQQSLDQGLQFLIQYYNGEERAKGNILERFSAQQFPDLHSELNLSSLELGDSALYFCASSEQARPRDSPLHFGNGTRLTVT.

The CDR3 here is CASSVTTGGFGTEAFF. The CDR3 nucleotides read TGTGCCAGCAGCGTGACGACAGGGGGATTCGGCACTGAAGCTTTCTTT. This chain uses TRBV9 with TRBJ1-1, with 9 bases aligning to TRBD1. Germline lookup yields CDR1 SGDLS and CDR2 YYNGEE. The CDR3 runs 16 residues. The J segment lost 4 bases and the V segment lost 2 bases, leaving 9 bases of the junction unmatched.

The V and J genes are TRBV2 and TRBJ1-6; 9 bases agree with TRBD1. V lost 8 bases to trimming and J lost 7 bases; unmatched junction nucleotides: 3. From germline, CDR1 is SNHLY and CDR2 FYNNEI. The CDR3 runs to 13 residues. CDR3 sequence reads: CASRTGENSPLHF. Written as DNA, the CDR3 is TGTGCCAGCCGGACAGGGGAAAATTCACCCCTCCACTTT. Filled out from reference TRBV2 and TRBJ1-6, the complete variable domain reads EPEVTQTPSHQVTQMGQEVILRCVPISNHLYFYWYRQILGQKVEFLVSFYNNEISEKSEIFDDQFSVERPDGSNFTLKIRSTKLEDSAMYFCASRTGENSPLHFGNGTRLTVT.

CDR3 amino acids: CASSQDWADNQPQHF. In nucleotides, the CDR3 is TGCGCCAGCAGCCAAGATTGGGCAGATAATCAGCCCCAGCATTTT. The V and J genes are TRBV4-1 and TRBJ1-5; D uncertain. With 0 bases removed from V and 4 bases from J, the gap between germline ends came to 10 bases. The germline V gene encodes CDR1 MGHRA and CDR2 YSYEKL. This CDR3 is built from 15 residues.

V gene TRBV5-1 combines with J gene TRBJ2-5; tentative D call: TRBD1 (6 bases). The ends were cut back, 1 base at V and 4 bases at J, with 8 bases in the middle. The CDR3 extends over 13 amino acids. The germline CDR1 and CDR2 sequences are SGHRS and YFSETQ. DNA for the CDR3: TGCGCCAGCAGCTTGCACAGGGCAGAGACCCAGTACTTC. This translates into CASSLHRAETQYF.

The genes are TRBV5-8 and TRBJ1-2; D unresolved. Trimming removed 0 bases at V and 0 bases at J, with 6 bases between. Germline-derived CDR1 and CDR2 are SGHTS and YDEGEE. CDR3 size: 14 residues. CDR3 loop: CASSLGHTNYGYTF. The CDR3 DNA sequence: TGTGCCAGCAGCTTGGGACATACTAACTATGGCTACACCTTC.

The chain combines TRBV3-1 (or the pseudogene TRBV3-2) with TRBJ2-5; 8 bases fit TRBD2. Germline V lookup: CDR1 LGHDT, CDR2 YNNKEL (reference sequence). The V gene end was trimmed by 8 bases and the J gene end by 3 bases; junction bases not matched to a gene: 8. This CDR3 has 14 residues. The CDR3 coding sequence is TGTGCCAGCGGGCGGGGGGCTTGGAAAGAGACCCAGTACTTC. Translated: CASGRGAWKETQYF.

The chain is built from TRBV19 and TRBJ2-7; 9 bases align to TRBD1. V trimming: 1 base; J trimming: 5 bases; junction bases outside the gene matches: 6. The CDR3 is made up of 15 amino acids. Germline values: CDR1 LNHDA, CDR2 SQIVND (reference sequence). The CDR3 spells CASSIVGTGIHEQYF. The CDR3 DNA follows: TGTGCCAGTAGTATAGTCGGGACAGGGATCCACGAGCAGTACTTC. The full variable domain, in which reference TRBV19 and TRBJ2-7 provide the parts outside the CDR3, is DGGITQSPKYLFRKEGQNVTLSCEQNLNHDAMYWYRQDPGQGLRLIYYSQIVNDFQKGDIAEGYSVSREKKESFPLTVTSAQKNPTAFYLCASSIVGTGIHEQYFGPGTRLTVT.

This clone was seen only a few times. The chain combines TRBV4-2 with TRBJ1-5; the match to TRBD1 covers 7 bases. This CDR3 has 17 amino acids. Germline CDR1 reads LGHNA; CDR2 reads YNFKEQ. J gave up 4 bases and V 0 bases, and 9 bases lay outside the gene matches. The CDR3 coding sequence is TGTGCCAGCAGCCAAGATCTAGGGGGCCCTTCTAATCAGCCCCAGCATTTT. Amino acids: CASSQDLGGPSNQPQHF.

This chain uses TRBV6-1 with TRBJ2-1, with TRBD1 matching over 9 bases. Germline CDR1 is MNHNS and CDR2 is SASEGT. J was trimmed by 3 bases and V by 5 bases; bases with no gene match: 5. CDR3 size: 15 residues. The CDR3 DNA reads TGTGCCAGCAGTTCTGGGGACAGGGTCTACAATGAGCAGTTCTTC. It is translated as CASSSGDRVYNEQFF.

This clone was seen just once. This chain joins TRBV2 and TRBJ1-2, with D maybe TRBD1 (5 bases). V was trimmed by 2 bases and J by 6 bases, leaving 10 bases between them. There are 13 residues in the CDR3. CDR1 and CDR2 from the germline V gene are SNHLY and FYNNEI. The CDR3 spells CASSERGFNGYTF. The CDR3 nucleotides are TGTGCCAGCAGTGAAAGGGGATTCAATGGCTACACCTTC. Using reference TRBV2 and TRBJ1-2 for the parts outside the CDR3, the full variable domain is EPEVTQTPSHQVTQMGQEVILRCVPISNHLYFYWYRQILGQKVEFLVSFYNNEISEKSEIFDDQFSVERPDGSNFTLKIRSTKLEDSAMYFCASSERGFNGYTFGSGTRLTVV.

The chain carries TRBV6-5 and TRBJ2-7; D gene ambiguous. Germline V gene lookup returns CDR1 MNHEY and CDR2 SVGAGI. V lost 5 bases and J lost 3, with 11 bases in between. The CDR3 sequence is 13 residues long. The CDR3 DNA is TGTGCCAGCAGTCAGCCAGGTGTCTACGAGCAGTACTTC. Translation: CASSQPGVYEQYF.

This clone was found a few times. The chain joins TRBV4-1 to TRBJ2-1; D is unresolved. CDR1 is MGHRA, CDR2 YSYEKL, per germline. The CDR3 spans 15 residues. Trimming removed 0 bases from V and 4 bases from J, with 10 bases in between. The CDR3 DNA is TGCGCCAGCAGCCAAGATCTCTGGCAGTACAATGAGCAGTTCTTC. Translation gives CASSQDLWQYNEQFF.